This T cell receptor (beta chain) comes out of a study of cytomegalovirus exposure and HLA in healthy donors. All donors participated as healthy donors of bone marrow. The study sampled nominally healthy donors, though unrecorded immune exposures were likely. Germline-derived CDR1 and CDR2 are LNHDA and SQIVND (reference sequence). CDR3 size: 14 residues. J lost 6 bases, V lost 7 bases, and 9 bases had no gene match. Primers included in the PCR were 60 Vbeta and 13 Jbeta primers. Libraries were prepared by immunoSEQ multiplex PCR; TCRdb keeps only in-frame clonotypes and omits some of them. The data show roughly 140,000 clones, with 80% to 90% seen just once and more than 4% held by the top ten.

The V and J genes are TRBV19 and TRBJ2-7, with 10 bases identical to TRBD2. This receptor was obtained from a woman between 35 and 50 years old in good health and CMV-seropositive. Sequences were obtained from PBMCs. The CDR3 reads CASKPSLAGVEQYF. The DNA of the CDR3 is TGTGCCAGTAAACCCAGTCTAGCGGGAGTCGAGCAGTACTTC.